The 8 T cell receptor beta chains below all came from one sample that was sequenced in a study of blood T cell repertoires in COVID-19. Data came from immunoSEQ multiplex PCR; TCRdb stores just in-frame clones and leaves some out. In the table there are about 250,000 clones, 75% to 90% of which are singletons. Sequencing was done on a sample of PBMCs or T cells enriched from blood (not recorded which). The receptors shown here come from a woman in her late teens or twenties who had recovered from COVID-19.

Concerning this clone itself: Within the sample, other DNA sequences also encode this same CDR3. CDR3 loop: CASSVAGNTEAFF. The CDR3 region has the DNA TGTGCCAGCAGCGTAGCCGGGAACACTGAAGCTTTCTTT. The rearrangement joins TRBV9 to TRBJ1-1, with unresolved D. V dropped 0 bases and J dropped 1 base, with 4 bases sitting between them. CDR1 is SGDLS, CDR2 YYNGEE, per germline. The CDR3 is made up of 13 amino acids.

About this clone itself: The same CDR3 also results from other DNA sequences found in this sample. The V and J genes are TRBV7-9 and TRBJ2-7, with D hard to call. Trimming left V 0 bases short and J 3 bases short, with 3 bases between. This CDR3 has 12 residues. Germline CDR1 and CDR2: SEHNR and FQNEAQ (reference sequence). The CDR3 DNA is TGTGCCAGCAGCTTAGCTCACTACGAGCAGTACTTC. It translates to CASSLAHYEQYF.

V and J are TRBV5-1 and TRBJ2-5, with TRBD1 matching 9 bases. The V segment lost 1 base and the J segment 5 bases; nucleotides outside the gene matches: 9. The CDR3 totals 16 residues. Per the germline V gene, CDR1 is SGHRS and CDR2 is YFSETQ. The DNA of the CDR3 is TGCGCCAGCAGCTTGATCCCTACAGGGGGCATGGAGACCCAGTACTTC. Protein product: CASSLIPTGGMETQYF. Complete variable domain (other parts from reference TRBV5-1 and TRBJ2-5): KAGVTQTPRYLIKTRGQQVTLSCSPISGHRSVSWYQQTPGQGLQFLFEYFSETQRNKGNFPGRFSGRQFSNSRSEMNVSTLELGDSALYLCASSLIPTGGMETQYFGPGTRLLVL.

The chain joins TRBV5-6 to TRBJ1-2, with 11 bases aligning to TRBD1. The CDR3 has 14 amino acids. CDR1 SGHDT and CDR2 YYEEEE come from the germline V gene. V shed 6 bases and J 8 bases; nucleotides not matched to a gene: 9. The CDR3 loop reads CASIPGTGGSGYTF. The CDR3 DNA reads TGTGCCAGCATCCCCGGGACAGGGGGTAGCGGCTACACCTTC.

This sequence joins TRBV5-8 and TRBJ2-4, with TRBD2 matching over 12 bases. CDR3 length equals 16 residues. V was pared by 2 bases and J by 6 bases, with 6 bases of the junction left unmatched. Looked up from germline, CDR1 is SGHTS and CDR2 is YDEGEE. CDR3 nucleotides: TGTGCCAGCAGCTTTTCTAGCGGGGGGGCTGGAAACATTCAGTACTTC. Translation: CASSFSSGGAGNIQYF.

On this clone: The sample has other DNA sequences that encode this CDR3 too. The chain uses TRBV7-9 and TRBJ2-3; D remains ambiguous. Germline V gene lookup returns CDR1 SEHNR and CDR2 FQNEAQ (reference sequence). V gave up 2 bases and J gave up 5 bases, with 8 bases separating them. The CDR3 has 13 residues. CDR3: CASSLLGRDTQYF. The CDR3 DNA is TGTGCCAGCAGCTTACTAGGTAGAGATACGCAGTATTTT. The variable domain in full, completed from reference TRBV7-9 and TRBJ2-3, reads DTGVSQNPRHKITKRGQNVTFRCDPISEHNRLYWYRQTLGQGPEFLTYFQNEAQLEKSRLLSDRFSAERPKGSFSTLEIQRTEQGDSAMYLCASSLLGRDTQYFGPGTRLTVL.

This clone occurred a few times. CDR3 amino acids: CASSPQGTYSPLHF. The CDR3 DNA is TGCGCCAGTAGCCCACAGGGAACCTATTCACCCCTCCACTTT. The J gene is TRBJ1-6, the V gene TRBV5-1, with D tentatively TRBD1 (6 bases). Germline lookup yields CDR1 SGHRS and CDR2 YFSETQ. Trimming removed 8 bases at V and 8 bases at J, with 17 bases between. This CDR3 is built from 14 residues.

This chain connects TRBV27 to TRBJ1-1, with D maybe TRBD1 (6 bases). Looked up from germline, CDR1 is MNHEY and CDR2 is SMNVEV (reference sequence). The CDR3 is 14 amino acids. Trimming pared 2 bases from V and 4 bases from J, leaving 11 bases between. The CDR3 DNA reads TGTGCCAGCAGTTTAGCAGGGGCTAGCACTGAAGCTTTCTTT. Amino acid sequence: CASSLAGASTEAFF.